The rows below give T cell receptor beta chains drawn from one sample of a study of blood T cell repertoires in COVID-19. Using immunoSEQ multiplex PCR, the repertoire was profiled, and TCRdb retains in-frame clones only, with some absent. Seen here are over 300,000 clones, 65% to 90% observed once, and the top ten hold approximately 7.5%. What was sequenced was peripheral blood. These receptors were taken from a human donor in a cohort sampled during active COVID-19. The CDR3 runs from the conserved cysteine through the conserved F or W.

CAISESNLQADTQYF	TRBJ2-3	TRBV10-3
CASSPGGFGYEQYF	TRBJ2-7	TRBV19
CASSSSTGSNYGYTF	TRBJ1-2	TRBV5-1
CASKGTENQPQHF	TRBJ1-5	TRBV19
CASSLAGRGNTIYF	TRBJ1-3	TRBV5-1
CASSSRDRQGNEQFF	TRBJ2-1	TRBV7-8
CASSQRVDYEQYF	TRBJ2-7	TRBV3-1/TRBV3-2
CASSFGAGSPLHF	TRBJ1-6	TRBV5-1
CASSSPPGQGYTEAFF	TRBJ1-1	TRBV27
CATSDYRDFQETQYF	TRBJ2-5	TRBV24-1
CASSVWQGPAYGYTF	TRBJ1-2	TRBV9
CASVLAMEANYGYTF	TRBJ1-2	TRBV12-5
CASSQDAATIYF	TRBJ1-3	TRBV4-1
CASSSRTAKRTQYF	TRBJ2-5	TRBV19
CASRQGGRLEQYF	TRBJ2-7	TRBV12-3/TRBV12-4
CSASSTGISSGYTF	TRBJ1-2	TRBV20-1
CASSSTEYGYTF	TRBJ1-2	TRBV5-1
CASKGGPATEAFF	TRBJ1-1	TRBV19
CASSEHNPGGGNIQYF	TRBJ2-4	TRBV6-1
CASSLAGSETQYF	TRBJ2-5	TRBV5-4